The clone carrying this TCR beta chain has only a few counts. Its antigen is undetermined. TCRdb re-called the RT-PCR reads through MiXCR, storing one row per CDR3 protein. Seen here are some 500,000 distinct CDR3 sequences, about 25% observed once, and the top ten hold about 1.9%. The data were obtained in a study of response to subunit inactivated influenza vaccine. Study-wide results and limits: Authors suggested few new T cells are recruited by each seasonal influenza vaccination.

V dropped 4 bases and J dropped 3; count of bases not matched to a gene: 5. CDR3 size: 16 residues. The germline gives CDR1 SGDLS, CDR2 YYNGEE. The specimen was CD4+ T cells sorted from PBMCs, collected less than 6 days after vaccination. The TCR was taken from a man aged 50 or older who received an inactivated influenza vaccine. This rearrangement joins TRBV9 to TRBJ2-3; 13 nucleotides align to TRBD2. DNA of the CDR3: TGTGCCAGCAGCATCCGGACTAGCGGGAGTACAGATACGCAGTATTTT. Translating gives CASSIRTSGSTDTQYF.